This T cell receptor beta chain came from a study of T cell responses to AZD1222 COVID-19 vaccine. Whole-study findings and limits: Spike-specific TCR repertoires showed rising breadth and depth after two AZD1222 doses. Repertoires were obtained only post-peak T cell response.

A remark on this clone: Its target is not known.

The CDR3 loop spans 15 amino acids. After removal of 8 bases from V and 3 bases from J, the junction contained 7 bases not matched to a gene. Germline assignment: CDR1 SGHTA and CDR2 FQGNSA. Using immunoSEQ multiplex PCR, the repertoire was profiled, and TCRdb retains in-frame clones only, with some absent. The sample yields approximately 120,000 clones, 80% to 90% seen once. This specimen was peripheral blood, taken 28 days after the second AZD1222 dose. This clonotype was sampled from an adult who received the AZD1222 COVID-19 vaccine. The chain couples TRBV7-2 to TRBJ2-1; the match to TRBD2 covers 10 bases. As DNA, the CDR3 is TGTGCCAGCGGCACCCAGCGGGGGGGCTACAATGAGCAGTTCTTC. This encodes CASGTQRGGYNEQFF.